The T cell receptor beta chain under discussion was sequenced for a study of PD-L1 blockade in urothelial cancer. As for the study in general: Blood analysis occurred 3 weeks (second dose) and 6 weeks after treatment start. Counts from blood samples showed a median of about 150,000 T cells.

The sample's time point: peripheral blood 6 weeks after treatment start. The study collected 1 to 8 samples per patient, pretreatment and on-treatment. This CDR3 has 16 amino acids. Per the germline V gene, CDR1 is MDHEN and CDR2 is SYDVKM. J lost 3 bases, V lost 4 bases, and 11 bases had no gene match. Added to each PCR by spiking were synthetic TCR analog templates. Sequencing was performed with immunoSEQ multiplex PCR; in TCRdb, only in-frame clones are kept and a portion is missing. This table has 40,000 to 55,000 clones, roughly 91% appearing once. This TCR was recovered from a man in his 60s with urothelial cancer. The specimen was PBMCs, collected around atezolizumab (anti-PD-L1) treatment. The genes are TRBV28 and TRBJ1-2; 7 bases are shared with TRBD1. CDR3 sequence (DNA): TGTGCCAGCAGTTCCCCCGCAGGGGGTCTTGACTATGGCTACACCTTC. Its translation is CASSSPAGGLDYGYTF.